The clone carrying this T cell receptor beta chain showed up just a few times. Its target is not known. This entry comes from a study of T cell repertoires in cytomegalovirus infection. The V end lost 6 bases, the J end lost 7 bases, and 13 bases lay between the germline ends. The length of the CDR3 is 13 residues. TCRdb reprocessed the reads via MiXCR and lists one record per CDR3 protein. The sample yields more than 250,000 distinct CDR3 sequences, 20% to 30% seen once. Sequences were derived from cultured PBMCs, sampled from culture after CMV antigen stimulation. This clonotype was sampled from a human donor in good health (CMV status not recorded). Some clones in this sample may be carry-over from other donors' samples. The chain employs TRBV12-3 or TRBV12-4 and TRBJ1-3; D may be TRBD1 (5 bases). The CDR3 region has the DNA TGTGCCAGCAGCCCCGGAGGGGCCAACACCATATATTTT. This encodes CASSPGGANTIYF.